This T cell receptor (beta chain) is from a study of T-cell reconstitution after alpha-beta-depleted transplantation in children. The CDR3 loop spans 13 amino acids. Germline assignment: CDR1 DFQATT and CDR2 SNEGSKA (reference sequence). The V end was cut by 6 bases, the J end by 3 bases, with 12 bases between. Preparation of the TCRbeta library was carried out with unique molecular identifiers. One entry per CDR3 protein, called by TCRdb with MiXCR from the PCR reads. The table lists 450,000 to 600,000 distinct CDR3 sequences, approximately 29% of them singletons, with 2% to 3% in the top ten. In this sample, this clonotype turned up a few times.

The J gene is TRBJ1-3, the V gene TRBV20-1; D is undetermined. The sequence came from a human donor who donated a stem cell graft to a child with aplastic anemia. Sequences were derived from PBMCs from the stem cell graft donor, sampled from the stem cell graft. As DNA, the CDR3 is TGCAGTGCGGCGCCTTCGGGTGGAAACACCATATATTTT. It yields the protein CSAAPSGGNTIYF.